This TCR beta chain stems from a study of OX40 agonist ivuxolimab in advanced cancers. Across the study: Every patient in dose escalation had hepatocellular carcinoma, melanoma, renal cell or head and neck cancer.

The CDR3 contains 13 residues. Trimming at V came to 1 base and at J to 5 bases, leaving 1 base not matched to a gene. CDR1 and CDR2 from the germline V gene are LGHNT and FRNRAP. Blood sampling was done at baseline, cycle 4 day 1, and cycle 7 day 1. Turning to this clone: Its specificity is not known.

Notes on the study in general: Clonal expansion from baseline to week 6 occurred in both CD4+ and CD8+ T cells.

Profiling relied on immunoSEQ multiplex PCR, and the TCRdb table lists in-frame clones only, not all of them. The repertoire has about 58,000 clones, about 86% of them found once; the top ten carry around 1%. The sample in question was CD4+ or CD8+ T cells sorted from blood, obtained in a trial of the OX40 agonist ivuxolimab. This sequence joins TRBV12-5 and TRBJ1-1, with 7 bases identical to TRBD1. The receptor was derived from an adult with an advanced solid tumor such as melanoma, head and neck, liver or kidney cancer. Here the CDR3 reads CASGLGGQTEAFF. As DNA, the CDR3 is TGTGCTAGTGGTTTGGGGGGACAGACTGAAGCTTTCTTT.